This paragraph reports one T cell receptor beta chain. This sample was taken from a study of radiotherapy plus CTLA-4 blockade in lung cancer. This CDR3 has 15 amino acids. Germline V gives CDR1 ENHRY, CDR2 SYGVKD. Trimming at V came to 5 bases and at J to 5 bases, leaving 6 bases not matched to a gene. Profiling relied on immunoSEQ multiplex PCR, and the TCRdb table lists in-frame clones only, not all of them. The data contain 45,000 to 55,000 clones, 80% to 85% of them singletons. Focal radiation plus CTLA-4 blockade with ipilimumab was administered to patients who had chemo-refractory metastatic non-small-cell lung cancer.

The material sequenced was peripheral blood, taken from a patient treated with radiotherapy plus ipilimumab. The genes are TRBV10-3 and TRBJ1-4; 9 positions match TRBD1. The receptor was derived from a human donor with non-small cell lung cancer who had stable disease on radiotherapy plus ipilimumab. CDR3 sequence reads: CAISSGQGLNEKLFF. Here the CDR3 DNA reads TGTGCCATCAGTTCCGGACAGGGGTTGAATGAAAAACTGTTTTTT.